These 13 T cell receptor beta chains were all obtained from the same sample, sequenced in a study of T-cell reconstitution after alpha-beta-depleted transplantation in children. Preparation of the TCRbeta library used unique molecular identifiers. TCRdb ran MiXCR on the PCR reads and lists one entry per CDR3 protein. Among 450,000 to 600,000 distinct CDR3 sequences listed, 15% to 20% were seen once. The sequencing here drew on PBMCs from the stem cell graft donor, taken from the stem cell graft. These receptors came from a human donor who donated a stem cell graft to a child with acute lymphoblastic leukemia.

The genes are TRBV3-1 and TRBJ2-2; no definite D call. Trimming shortened V by 0 bases and J by 1 base, and 12 bases separated the two germline ends. The V gene's germline CDR1 is LGHDT and CDR2 YNNKEL (reference sequence). CDR3 length: 17 residues. For the CDR3, the DNA is TGTGCCAGCAGCCAAGAGTGGCAACTCCTGAACACCGGGGAGCTGTTTTTT. It specifies CASSQEWQLLNTGELFF.

The chain uses TRBV7-9 and TRBJ1-2, with D unresolved. V gave up 7 bases and J gave up 6 bases, with 9 bases separating them. Germline V lookup: CDR1 SEHNR, CDR2 FQNEAQ (reference sequence). CDR3 size: 11 residues. CDR3 sequence (DNA): TGTGCCAGCAACCTGGCGGATGGCTACACCTTC. Its protein product is CASNLADGYTF.

This clonotype was found a few times. The chain couples TRBV9 to TRBJ1-1; D might be TRBD1 (6 bases). This CDR3 has 13 residues. V lost 0 bases and J lost 4, with 7 bases in between. Germline CDR1 SGDLS, CDR2 YYNGEE. CDR3 in amino acids: CASSVGGATEAFF. CDR3 bases: TGTGCCAGCAGCGTAGGGGGGGCCACTGAAGCTTTCTTT.

The chain has TRBV30 and TRBJ2-5; D perhaps matches TRBD2 (6 bases). Germline loops: CDR1 GTSNPN, CDR2 SVGIG (reference sequence). This CDR3 is built from 14 residues. V lost 2 bases, J lost 5 bases, and 15 bases lay in between. CDR3 nucleotides: TGTGCCTGGAGTAGTATATCCGCGGGGGAGACCCAGTACTTC. It specifies CAWSSISAGETQYF.

The table lists this clonotype with a few counts. This chain uses TRBV7-9 with TRBJ1-5, with no clear D. The germline V gene encodes CDR1 SEHNR and CDR2 FQNEAQ (reference sequence). V was pared by 1 base and J by 4 bases, with 11 bases between. CDR3 length equals 15 residues. The CDR3 nucleotides are TGTGCCAGCAGCTTAGGGGGAGGCGAAAATCAGCCCCAGCATTTT. This sequence encodes CASSLGGGENQPQHF.

This chain uses TRBV15 with TRBJ2-3; 8 bases are a match to TRBD1. V was clipped by 5 bases and J by 4 bases; unmatched bases: 5. The CDR3 has 14 amino acids. The germline V gene has CDR1 LNHNV and CDR2 YYDKDF (reference sequence). The CDR3 loop is CATSDRTGPDTQYF. CDR3 nucleotide sequence: TGTGCCACCAGCGACCGGACAGGGCCAGATACGCAGTATTTT.

This clonotype was counted between two and nine times. The V and J genes are TRBV10-2 and TRBJ2-5; D is unclear. The V end was cut by 1 base, the J end by 4 bases, with 10 bases between. The CDR3 runs 14 residues. Germline lookup yields CDR1 WSHSY and CDR2 SAAADI. As DNA, the CDR3 is TGCGCCAGCAGTGAGTGGGTAGCACGAGAGACCCAGTACTTC. It specifies CASSEWVARETQYF.

The V call is TRBV5-1, the J call TRBJ2-1; D is perhaps TRBD1 (5 bases). Looked up from germline, CDR1 is SGHRS and CDR2 is YFSETQ. CDR3 length: 15 residues. V was clipped by 0 bases and J by 5 bases, with 12 bases between them. In DNA form, the CDR3 reads TGCGCCAGCAGCTTGGCCAGGCAGGGCAACAATGAGCAGTTCTTC. Protein: CASSLARQGNNEQFF. Filled out from reference TRBV5-1 and TRBJ2-1, the complete variable domain reads KAGVTQTPRYLIKTRGQQVTLSCSPISGHRSVSWYQQTPGQGLQFLFEYFSETQRNKGNFPGRFSGRQFSNSRSEMNVSTLELGDSALYLCASSLARQGNNEQFFGPGTRLTVL.

The chain recombines TRBV4-2 with TRBJ2-7, with 12 bases that match TRBD2. Trimming at V came to 4 bases and at J to 0 bases, leaving 7 bases not matched to a gene. The CDR3 sequence is 17 residues long. From germline, CDR1 is LGHNA and CDR2 YNFKEQ. The CDR3 spells CASSPSPGLAGSYEQYF. As DNA, the CDR3 is TGTGCCAGCAGCCCTTCTCCGGGACTAGCGGGCTCCTACGAGCAGTACTTC.

This clonotype came up a few times. The V call is TRBV5-6, the J call TRBJ1-2; TRBD1 might be the D (5 bases). V was cut by 5 bases and J by 4 bases, with 12 bases left in between. Germline CDR1 is SGHDT and CDR2 is YYEEEE. The CDR3 is 13 amino acids. This chain's CDR3 is CASRRDLLYGYTF. CDR3 in DNA: TGTGCCAGCAGGAGGGACCTACTCTATGGCTACACCTTC.

This clonotype appeared many times. The chain joins TRBV12-3 or TRBV12-4 to TRBJ2-1, with 7 bases aligning to TRBD2. The J segment lost 7 bases and the V segment lost 3 bases, leaving 6 bases of the junction unmatched. The CDR3 is 14 amino acids. The CDR3 DNA follows: TGTGCCAGCAGTTTGGGCGGGAGTTTAAATGAGCAGTTCTTC. Its translation is CASSLGGSLNEQFF.

This clonotype turned up a few times. The chain has TRBV29-1 and TRBJ2-5; D is tentatively TRBD1 or TRBD2 (6 bases each). The germline V gene encodes CDR1 SQVTM and CDR2 ANQGSEA. The length of the CDR3 is 12 residues. With 7 bases removed from V and 2 bases from J, the gap between germline ends came to 11 bases. The CDR3 nucleotides read TGCAGCGCGGGGGCCTTTCAAGAGACCCAGTACTTC. Its protein is CSAGAFQETQYF.

The gene calls are TRBV20-1 and TRBJ2-7; D may be TRBD2 (6 bases). V gave up 0 bases and J gave up 3 bases, with 15 bases separating them. In germline, CDR1 is DFQATT, CDR2 SNEGSKA (reference sequence). There are 15 residues in the CDR3. CDR3 loop: CSARDLGSGDYEQYF. CDR3 in DNA: TGCAGTGCTAGAGATCTTGGTAGCGGAGACTACGAGCAGTACTTC.